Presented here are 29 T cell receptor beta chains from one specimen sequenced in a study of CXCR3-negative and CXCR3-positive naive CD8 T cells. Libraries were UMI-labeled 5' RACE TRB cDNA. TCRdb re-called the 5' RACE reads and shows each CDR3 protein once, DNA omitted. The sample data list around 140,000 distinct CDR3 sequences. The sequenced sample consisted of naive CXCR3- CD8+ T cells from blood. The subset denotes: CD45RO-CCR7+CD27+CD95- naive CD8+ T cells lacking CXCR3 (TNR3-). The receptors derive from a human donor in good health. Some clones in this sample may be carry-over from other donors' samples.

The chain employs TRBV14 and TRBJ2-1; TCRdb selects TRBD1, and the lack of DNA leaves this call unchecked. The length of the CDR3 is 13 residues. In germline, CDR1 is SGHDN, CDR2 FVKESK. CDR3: CASSTHRYNEQFF.

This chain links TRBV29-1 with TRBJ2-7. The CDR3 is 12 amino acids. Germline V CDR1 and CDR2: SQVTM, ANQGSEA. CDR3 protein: CSVAVRWDEQYF.

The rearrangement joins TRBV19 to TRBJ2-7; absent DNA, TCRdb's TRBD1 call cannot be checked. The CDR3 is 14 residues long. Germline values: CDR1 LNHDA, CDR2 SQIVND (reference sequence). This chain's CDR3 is CASSILGAEYEQYF.

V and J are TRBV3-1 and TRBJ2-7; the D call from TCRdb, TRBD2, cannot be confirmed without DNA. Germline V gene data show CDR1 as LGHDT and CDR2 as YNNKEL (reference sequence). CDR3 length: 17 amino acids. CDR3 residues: CASSQGGLAGVSYEQYF.

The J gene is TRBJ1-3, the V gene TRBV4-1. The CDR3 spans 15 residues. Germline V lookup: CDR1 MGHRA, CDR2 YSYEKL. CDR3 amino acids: CASGQNIASGNTIYF.

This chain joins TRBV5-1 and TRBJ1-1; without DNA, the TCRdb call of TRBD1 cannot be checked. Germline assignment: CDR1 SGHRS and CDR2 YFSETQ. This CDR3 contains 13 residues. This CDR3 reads CASSFPTGAEAFF.

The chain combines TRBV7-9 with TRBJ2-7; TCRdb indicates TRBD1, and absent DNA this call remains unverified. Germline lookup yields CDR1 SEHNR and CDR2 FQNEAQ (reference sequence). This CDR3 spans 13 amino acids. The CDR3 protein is CASSSDTSYEQYF.

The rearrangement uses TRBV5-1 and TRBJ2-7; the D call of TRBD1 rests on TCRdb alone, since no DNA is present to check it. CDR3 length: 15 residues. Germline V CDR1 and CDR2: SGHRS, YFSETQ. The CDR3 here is CASSLGSFGTYEQYF.

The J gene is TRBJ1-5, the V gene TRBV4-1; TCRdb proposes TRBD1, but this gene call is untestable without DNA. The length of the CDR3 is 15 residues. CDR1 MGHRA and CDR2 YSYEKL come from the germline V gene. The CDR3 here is CASSQTGEGNQPQHF.

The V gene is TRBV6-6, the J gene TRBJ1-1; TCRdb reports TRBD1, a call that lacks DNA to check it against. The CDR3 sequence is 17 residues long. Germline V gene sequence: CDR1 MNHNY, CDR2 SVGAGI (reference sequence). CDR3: CASSPYEWARGDTEAFF.

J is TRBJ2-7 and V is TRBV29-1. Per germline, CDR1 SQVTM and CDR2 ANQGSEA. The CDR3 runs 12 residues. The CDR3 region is CSVLRSRYEQYF.

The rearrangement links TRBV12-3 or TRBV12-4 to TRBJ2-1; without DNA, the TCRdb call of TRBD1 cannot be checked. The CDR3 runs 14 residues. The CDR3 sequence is CASSSATGFPEQFF.

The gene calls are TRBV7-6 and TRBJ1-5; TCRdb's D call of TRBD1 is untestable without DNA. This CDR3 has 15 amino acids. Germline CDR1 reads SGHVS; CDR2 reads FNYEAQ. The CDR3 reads CASSSGQGNDQPQHF. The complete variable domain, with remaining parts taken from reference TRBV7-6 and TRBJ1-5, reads GAGVSQSPRYKVTKRGQDVALRCDPISGHVSLYWYRQALGQGPEFLTYFNYEAQQDKSGLPNDRFSAERPEGSISTLTIQRTEQRDSAMYRCASSSGQGNDQPQHFGDGTRLSIL.

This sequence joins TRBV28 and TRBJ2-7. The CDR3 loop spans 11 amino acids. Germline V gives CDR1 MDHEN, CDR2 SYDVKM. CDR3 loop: CASSFKSEQYF. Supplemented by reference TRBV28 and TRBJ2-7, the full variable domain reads DVKVTQSSRYLVKRTGEKVFLECVQDMDHENMFWYRQDPGLGLRLIYFSYDVKMKEKGDIPEGYSVSREKKERFSLILESASTNQTSMYLCASSFKSEQYFGPGTRLTVT.

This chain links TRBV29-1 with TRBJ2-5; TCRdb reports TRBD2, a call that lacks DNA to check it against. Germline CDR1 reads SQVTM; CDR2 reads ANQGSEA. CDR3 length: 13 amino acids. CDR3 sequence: CSVLSGSTETQYF. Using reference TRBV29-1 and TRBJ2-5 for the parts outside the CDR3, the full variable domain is SAVISQKPSRDICQRGTSLTIQCQVDSQVTMMFWYRQQPGQSLTLIATANQGSEATYESGFVIDKFPISRPNLTFSTLTVSNMSPEDSSIYLCSVLSGSTETQYFGPGTRLLVL.

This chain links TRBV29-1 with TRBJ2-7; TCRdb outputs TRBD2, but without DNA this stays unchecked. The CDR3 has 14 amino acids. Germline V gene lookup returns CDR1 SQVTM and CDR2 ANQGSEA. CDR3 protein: CSVIWTSRSYEQYF.

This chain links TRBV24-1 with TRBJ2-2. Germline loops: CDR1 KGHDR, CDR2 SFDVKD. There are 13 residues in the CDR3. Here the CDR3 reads CATSEKIPRELFF.

CDR3 region: CASSQGMRETQYF. The chain is built from TRBV7-9 and TRBJ2-5. From germline, CDR1 is SEHNR and CDR2 FQNEAQ (reference sequence). CDR3 length equals 13 residues. The whole variable domain, remainder taken from reference TRBV7-9 and TRBJ2-5, is DTGVSQNPRHKITKRGQNVTFRCDPISEHNRLYWYRQTLGQGPEFLTYFQNEAQLEKSRLLSDRFSAERPKGSFSTLEIQRTEQGDSAMYLCASSQGMRETQYFGPGTRLLVL.

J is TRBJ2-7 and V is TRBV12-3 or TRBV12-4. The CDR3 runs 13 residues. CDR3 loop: CASSHLNLFEQYF.

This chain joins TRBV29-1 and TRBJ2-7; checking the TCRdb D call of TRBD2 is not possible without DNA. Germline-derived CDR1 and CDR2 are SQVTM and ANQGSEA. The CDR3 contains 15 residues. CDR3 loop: CSVWTSGTTSYEQYF.

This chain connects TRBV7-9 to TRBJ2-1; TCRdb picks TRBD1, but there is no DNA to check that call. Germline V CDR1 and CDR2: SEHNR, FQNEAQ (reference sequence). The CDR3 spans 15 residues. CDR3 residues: CASSTPLGDSNEQFF.

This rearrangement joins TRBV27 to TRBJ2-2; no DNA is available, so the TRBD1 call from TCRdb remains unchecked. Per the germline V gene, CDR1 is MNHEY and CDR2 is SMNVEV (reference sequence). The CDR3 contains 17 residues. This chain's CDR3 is CASSFIGTGSVTGELFF.

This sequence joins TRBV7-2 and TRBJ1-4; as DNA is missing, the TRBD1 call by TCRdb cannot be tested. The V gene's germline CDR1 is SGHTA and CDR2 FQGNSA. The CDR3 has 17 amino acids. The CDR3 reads CASSSGRDRGKNEKLFF.

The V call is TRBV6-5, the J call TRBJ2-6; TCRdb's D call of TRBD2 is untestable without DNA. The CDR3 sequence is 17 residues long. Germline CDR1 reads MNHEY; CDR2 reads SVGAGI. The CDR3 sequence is CASSYRGGPPGANVLTF.

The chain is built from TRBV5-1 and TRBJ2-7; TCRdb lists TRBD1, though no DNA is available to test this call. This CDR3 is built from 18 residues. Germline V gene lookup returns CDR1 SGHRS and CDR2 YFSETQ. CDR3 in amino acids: CASSLRGGETGSLGEQYF.

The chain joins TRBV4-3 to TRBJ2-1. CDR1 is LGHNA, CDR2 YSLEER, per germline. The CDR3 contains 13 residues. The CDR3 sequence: CASSQTKYNEQFF.

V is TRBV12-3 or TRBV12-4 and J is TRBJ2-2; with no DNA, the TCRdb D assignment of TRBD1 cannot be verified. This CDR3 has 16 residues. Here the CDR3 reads CASSLAPQRDTGELFF.

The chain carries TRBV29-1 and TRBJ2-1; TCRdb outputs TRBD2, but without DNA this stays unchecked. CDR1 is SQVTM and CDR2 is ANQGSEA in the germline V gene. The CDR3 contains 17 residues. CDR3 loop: CSGAGQDISGGYNEQFF.

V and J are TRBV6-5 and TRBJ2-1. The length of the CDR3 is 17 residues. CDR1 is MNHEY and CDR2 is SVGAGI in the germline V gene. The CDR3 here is CASSDRRLAGSYNEQFF.